This T cell receptor (beta chain) originates from a study of OX40 agonist ivuxolimab in advanced cancers. As for the study in general: Those enrolled were roughly 85% male, with a mean age of roughly 60 years and ages from about 20 to 80. Overall study results and limits: Clonal expansion from baseline to week 6 occurred in both CD4+ and CD8+ T cells.

Germline V gives CDR1 LGHNA, CDR2 YSLEER. The CDR3 contains 17 residues. V lost 0 bases and J lost 3; bases outside the gene matches: 7. Worth noting for this clone: As yet, its antigen is unknown.

Method: immunoSEQ multiplex PCR; TCRdb's copy keeps in-frame clones and lacks some. Found here are about 43,000 clones, about 93% of them singletons; the top ten hold 11%. This sample comprised CD4+ or CD8+ T cells sorted from blood, obtained in a trial of the OX40 agonist ivuxolimab. The rearrangement links TRBV4-3 to TRBJ2-2; 7 bases are a match to TRBD2. The TCR originated in an adult with an advanced solid tumor such as melanoma, head and neck, liver or kidney cancer. Here the CDR3 DNA reads TGCGCCAGCAGCCAAGATCATCGACTAGCCTACACCGGGGAGCTGTTTTTT. Protein: CASSQDHRLAYTGELFF.